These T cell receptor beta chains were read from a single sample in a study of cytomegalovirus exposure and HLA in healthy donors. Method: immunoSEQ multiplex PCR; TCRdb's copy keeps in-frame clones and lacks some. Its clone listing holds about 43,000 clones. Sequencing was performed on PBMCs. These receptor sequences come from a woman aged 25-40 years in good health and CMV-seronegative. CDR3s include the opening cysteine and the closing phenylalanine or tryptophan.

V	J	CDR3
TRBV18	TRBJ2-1	CASSPEPGYNEQFF
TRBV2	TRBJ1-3	CASSEARGGDGNTIYF
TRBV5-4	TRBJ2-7	CASSLERASVEQYF
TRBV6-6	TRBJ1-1	CASITGGFTEAFF
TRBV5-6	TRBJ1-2	CASSWAGGKAYGYTF
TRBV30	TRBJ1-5	CAWTRGGQGRQPQHF
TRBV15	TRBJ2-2	CAASGRALYGELFF
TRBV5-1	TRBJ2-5	CASSLIRGSGETQYF
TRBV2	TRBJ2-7	CASSEVGTSGSSGYEQYF
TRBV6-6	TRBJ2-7	CASSSPGTGYEQYF
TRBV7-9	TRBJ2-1	CASSLTSGRYEQFF
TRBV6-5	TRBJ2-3	CASSTKTFPPDTQYF
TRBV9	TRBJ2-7	CASSVAGTISTYEQYF
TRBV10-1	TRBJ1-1	CGTEGSGGAFEAFF
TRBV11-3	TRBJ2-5	CASSSQGQETQYF
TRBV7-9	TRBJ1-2	CASSRTGRYGYTF
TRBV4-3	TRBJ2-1	CASSQDRTSGRRNEQFF
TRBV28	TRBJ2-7	CASWGGIAYEQYF
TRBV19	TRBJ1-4	CASQGPAGEKLFF
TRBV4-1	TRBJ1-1	CASSFPDRNMNTEAFF
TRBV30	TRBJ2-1	CAWGGLAGIYNEQFF
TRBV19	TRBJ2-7	CASSPSGDEQYF